Listed below are T cell receptor beta chains from one sample, sequenced in a study of T cells in Graves' hyperthyroidism and ophthalmopathy. TCRdb analysed the multiplex PCR reads with MiXCR anew, one entry per CDR3 protein. The table shows 300,000 to 450,000 distinct CDR3 sequences, with under 20% occurring only once. Material for sequencing was blood. These TCRs come from a man aged 18 to 29 with Graves' ophthalmopathy. CDR3s include the opening cysteine and the closing phenylalanine or tryptophan. D genes are given only for firm matches. The size field is filled for only some rows; it gives once, few, many or a size class.

V gene: TRBV20-1
J gene: TRBJ2-2
clone size: few
D gene: NA
CDR3 DNA: TGCAGTGCTCAAAGTAAATCGAACACCGGGGAGCTGTTTTTT
CDR3 protein: CSAQSKSNTGELFF

V gene: TRBV6-5
J gene: TRBJ2-7
clone size: many
D gene: NA
CDR3 DNA: TGTGCCAGCAGTTACCGGGTTTGGGAGCAGTACTTC
CDR3 protein: CASSYRVWEQYF

V gene: TRBV6-1
J gene: TRBJ1-1
clone size: many
D gene: TRBD1
CDR3 DNA: TGTGCCAGCACCTCCCGTGGAAACAGGGGGAACACTGAAGCTTTCTTT
CDR3 protein: CASTSRGNRGNTEAFF

V gene: TRBV6-1
J gene: TRBJ1-3
clone size: NA
D gene: NA
CDR3 DNA: TGTGCCAGCAGTCAACAATTACACCTCTCTGGAAACACCATATATTTT
CDR3 protein: CASSQQLHLSGNTIYF

V gene: TRBV9
J gene: TRBJ1-5
clone size: many
D gene: NA
CDR3 DNA: TGTGCCAGCAGCGTAGCTGGGACACCCAATCAGCCCCAGCATTTT
CDR3 protein: CASSVAGTPNQPQHF

V gene: TRBV2
J gene: TRBJ1-1
clone size: NA
D gene: TRBD1
CDR3 DNA: TGTGCCAGCAGTTCGACAGGGTCGGGCACTGAAGCTTTCTTT
CDR3 protein: CASSSTGSGTEAFF

V gene: TRBV20-1
J gene: TRBJ1-1
clone size: many
D gene: NA
CDR3 DNA: TGCAGGGCTTTGGACACTGAAGCTTTCTTT
CDR3 protein: CRALDTEAFF

V gene: TRBV10-1
J gene: TRBJ2-7
clone size: few
D gene: NA
CDR3 DNA: TGCGCCAGCAGCCCGGGACTGTTCTACGAGCAGTACTTC
CDR3 protein: CASSPGLFYEQYF

V gene: TRBV27
J gene: TRBJ2-3
clone size: NA
D gene: TRBD2
CDR3 DNA: TGTGCCAGCAGTTTAACAGGCGGGGGGCATACAGATACGCAGTATTTT
CDR3 protein: CASSLTGGGHTDTQYF

V gene: TRBV9
J gene: TRBJ1-3
clone size: few
D gene: NA
CDR3 DNA: TGTGCCAGCAGCTCCGAGGGGGGAAACACCATATATTTT
CDR3 protein: CASSSEGGNTIYF

V gene: TRBV18
J gene: TRBJ1-3
clone size: NA
D gene: NA
CDR3 DNA: TGTGCCAGCTCACCGCAGGGACTCGGTGGAAACACCATATATTTT
CDR3 protein: CASSPQGLGGNTIYF

V gene: TRBV11-3
J gene: TRBJ2-1
clone size: many
D gene: TRBD2
CDR3 DNA: TGTGCCAGCAGCTTAGGGACTAGCGGGGGGGGAGGTGAGCAGTTCTTC
CDR3 protein: CASSLGTSGGGGEQFF

V gene: TRBV14
J gene: TRBJ1-5
clone size: NA
D gene: NA
CDR3 DNA: TGTGCCAGCAGCGAGGGAGGGGAACAGCCCCAGCATTTT
CDR3 protein: CASSEGGEQPQHF

V gene: TRBV12-3/TRBV12-4
J gene: TRBJ2-5
clone size: few
D gene: TRBD1
CDR3 DNA: TGTGCCAGCAGTATAAGGACAGGGGGGGAAGAGACCCAGTACTTC
CDR3 protein: CASSIRTGGEETQYF

V gene: TRBV2
J gene: TRBJ2-1
clone size: many
D gene: NA
CDR3 DNA: TGTGCCAGCAGACAGGGTTCCTACAATGAGCAGTTCTTC
CDR3 protein: CASRQGSYNEQFF

V gene: TRBV3-1
J gene: TRBJ1-6
clone size: few
D gene: NA
CDR3 DNA: TGTGCCAGCAGCCGCGGGAGGGACTCACCCCTCCACTTT
CDR3 protein: CASSRGRDSPLHF

V gene: TRBV12-3/TRBV12-4
J gene: TRBJ2-7
clone size: NA
D gene: NA
CDR3 DNA: TGTGCCAGCGGGGAGAGGCGGACCTACGAGCAGTACTTC
CDR3 protein: CASGERRTYEQYF

V gene: TRBV12-3/TRBV12-4
J gene: TRBJ2-5
clone size: many
D gene: NA
CDR3 DNA: TGTGCCAGCAGTTCCCAGGGGAAGCAAGGGACCCAGTACTTC
CDR3 protein: CASSSQGKQGTQYF

V gene: TRBV12-3/TRBV12-4
J gene: TRBJ1-1
clone size: many
D gene: NA
CDR3 DNA: TGTGCCAGCAGTTTAAGGGACGGGGCCCCAGCTTTCTTT
CDR3 protein: CASSLRDGAPAFF

V gene: TRBV5-1
J gene: TRBJ2-3
clone size: many
D gene: NA
CDR3 DNA: TGCGCCAGCATAGAGGGGTCTGGAACAGATACGCAGTATTTT
CDR3 protein: CASIEGSGTDTQYF

V gene: TRBV20-1
J gene: TRBJ2-2
clone size: few
D gene: TRBD1
CDR3 DNA: TGCAGTGCTAGAGATGGGACAGGGGTAGCCGGGGAGCTGTTTTTT
CDR3 protein: CSARDGTGVAGELFF

V gene: TRBV6-2/TRBV6-3
J gene: TRBJ1-2
clone size: few
D gene: NA
CDR3 DNA: TGTGCCAGCAACCCGTCGGGGGGACTTTCGGGTGGCTACACCTTC
CDR3 protein: CASNPSGGLSGGYTF

V gene: TRBV6-1
J gene: TRBJ1-2
clone size: NA
D gene: NA
CDR3 DNA: TGTGCCAGCAGTGCCCCGGGGTGGACTAGAGGGGGCTACACCTTC
CDR3 protein: CASSAPGWTRGGYTF

V gene: TRBV7-9
J gene: TRBJ1-5
clone size: many
D gene: NA
CDR3 DNA: TGTGCCAGCAGCTTAGGGGGGAAGGATCAGCCCCAGCATTTT
CDR3 protein: CASSLGGKDQPQHF

V gene: TRBV5-1
J gene: TRBJ1-6
clone size: many
D gene: NA
CDR3 DNA: TGCGCCAGCAGCTTGGAGGGAAGGGGTTCACCCCTCCACTTT
CDR3 protein: CASSLEGRGSPLHF

V gene: TRBV10-3
J gene: TRBJ2-5
clone size: NA
D gene: NA
CDR3 DNA: TGTGCCATCAGCGTCACACGGCAAGAGACCCAGTACTTC
CDR3 protein: CAISVTRQETQYF

V gene: TRBV12-3/TRBV12-4
J gene: TRBJ2-2
clone size: few
D gene: NA
CDR3 DNA: TGTGCCAGCAGTCCTGGGGGGGGGGGCGGAAACGGGGAGCTGTTTTTT
CDR3 protein: CASSPGGGGGNGELFF

V gene: TRBV20-1
J gene: TRBJ1-4
clone size: many
D gene: NA
CDR3 DNA: TGCAGTGCTAGAGATATCAGTTTTAATGAAAAACTGTTTTTT
CDR3 protein: CSARDISFNEKLFF

V gene: TRBV3-1
J gene: TRBJ1-2
clone size: few
D gene: NA
CDR3 DNA: TGTGCCAGCAGTCCTTTAGCTAACTATGGCTACACCTTC
CDR3 protein: CASSPLANYGYTF

V gene: TRBV6-5
J gene: TRBJ1-2
clone size: many
D gene: TRBD1
CDR3 DNA: TGTGCCAGCAGTTACGGAAAGACAGGGGGCTATGGCTACACCTTC
CDR3 protein: CASSYGKTGGYGYTF

V gene: TRBV9
J gene: TRBJ1-4
clone size: few
D gene: NA
CDR3 DNA: TGTGCCAGCAGCGCCCCATTAAATGAAAAACTGTTTTTT
CDR3 protein: CASSAPLNEKLFF

V gene: TRBV11-2
J gene: TRBJ2-1
clone size: many
D gene: NA
CDR3 DNA: TGTGCCAGCAGGAGAGTGACAGGTTCCTACAATGAGCAGTTCTTC
CDR3 protein: CASRRVTGSYNEQFF

V gene: TRBV28
J gene: TRBJ2-3
clone size: many
D gene: TRBD2
CDR3 DNA: TGTGCCAGCAGTCCCTCCGGGACTAGCGGGTTCCGGCCTCCGTATTTT
CDR3 protein: CASSPSGTSGFRPPYF

V gene: TRBV12-3/TRBV12-4
J gene: TRBJ2-7
clone size: few
D gene: TRBD1
CDR3 DNA: TGTGCCAGCAGTACGGGACAGGGAACCCCCTACGAGCAGTACTTC
CDR3 protein: CASSTGQGTPYEQYF

V gene: TRBV28
J gene: TRBJ1-5
clone size: many
D gene: NA
CDR3 DNA: TGTGCCAGCTCTCAAGCGGGGGAAGGCAATCAGCCCCAGCATTTT
CDR3 protein: CASSQAGEGNQPQHF

V gene: TRBV28
J gene: TRBJ2-3
clone size: NA
D gene: TRBD1
CDR3 DNA: TGTGCCAGCAGTTTGACAGGGGACACAGATACGCAGTATTTT
CDR3 protein: CASSLTGDTDTQYF

V gene: TRBV12-3/TRBV12-4
J gene: TRBJ2-5
clone size: many
D gene: TRBD2
CDR3 DNA: TGTGCCAGCAGGCCAGCGTCGGGACTAGCGGAAGAGACCCAGTACTTC
CDR3 protein: CASRPASGLAEETQYF

V gene: TRBV20-1
J gene: TRBJ2-3
clone size: NA
D gene: TRBD2
CDR3 DNA: TGCAGTGCTAGACGGGGGGGTGGCCTAGATACGCAGTATTTT
CDR3 protein: CSARRGGGLDTQYF

V gene: TRBV12-3/TRBV12-4
J gene: TRBJ2-1
clone size: many
D gene: TRBD1
CDR3 DNA: TGTGCCAGCAGTTTCGAACAGGGGTTCTACAATGAGCAGTTCTTC
CDR3 protein: CASSFEQGFYNEQFF

V gene: TRBV6-1
J gene: TRBJ2-2
clone size: NA
D gene: TRBD1
CDR3 DNA: TGTGCCAGCACTAACGCGGGACAGGGGGCTTCTGGGGAGCTGTTTTTT
CDR3 protein: CASTNAGQGASGELFF

V gene: TRBV19
J gene: TRBJ2-1
clone size: once
D gene: NA
CDR3 DNA: TGTGCCAGTACCATGGGACTCCTCAGTGAGCAGTTCTTC
CDR3 protein: CASTMGLLSEQFF

V gene: TRBV6-1
J gene: TRBJ1-2
clone size: few
D gene: NA
CDR3 DNA: TGTGCCAGCAGCCCAACCCCGGGACACACCAACTATGGCTACACCTTC
CDR3 protein: CASSPTPGHTNYGYTF

V gene: TRBV5-6
J gene: TRBJ1-5
clone size: few
D gene: NA
CDR3 DNA: TGTGCCAGCAGCTTCCAGGTCAGCAATCAGCCCCAGCATTTT
CDR3 protein: CASSFQVSNQPQHF

V gene: TRBV11-1
J gene: TRBJ2-7
clone size: many
D gene: NA
CDR3 DNA: TGTGCCAGCAGCTTAGTGGAGGCTCTCGAGCAGTACTTC
CDR3 protein: CASSLVEALEQYF

V gene: TRBV9
J gene: TRBJ2-3
clone size: many
D gene: NA
CDR3 DNA: TGTGCCAGTAACGATCCGGGGGAAGGGGATACGCAGTATTTT
CDR3 protein: CASNDPGEGDTQYF